This T cell receptor (beta chain) was recovered during a study of blood T cell repertoires in COVID-19. Across the study: Sites in the United States, Italy and Spain provided acute and convalescent COVID-19 samples. The cDNA or gDNA used as material had been derived from T cells, B-cell-depleted T cells, or PBMCs.

Per the authors' pipeline: Nucleated cell counts were estimated from reference gene primer amplification. Data came from immunoSEQ multiplex PCR; TCRdb stores just in-frame clones and leaves some out. That table gives V, J and clone size, and the DNA gave D and trimming. The profile shows 140,000 to 150,000 clones, 80% of them singletons. CDR1 SGDLS and CDR2 YYNGEE come from the germline V gene. The length of the CDR3 is 15 residues. The V gene end was trimmed by 0 bases and the J gene end by 3 bases; junction bases not matched to a gene: 5. The J gene is TRBJ2-7, the V gene TRBV9, with TRBD2 matching over 8 bases. This receptor was obtained from a man between 70 and 80 years old who had recovered from COVID-19. Sequencing was carried out using peripheral blood. The chain's CDR3 is CASSVGTSGIYEQYF. In nucleotides, the CDR3 is TGTGCCAGCAGCGTAGGAACTAGCGGAATCTACGAGCAGTACTTC.